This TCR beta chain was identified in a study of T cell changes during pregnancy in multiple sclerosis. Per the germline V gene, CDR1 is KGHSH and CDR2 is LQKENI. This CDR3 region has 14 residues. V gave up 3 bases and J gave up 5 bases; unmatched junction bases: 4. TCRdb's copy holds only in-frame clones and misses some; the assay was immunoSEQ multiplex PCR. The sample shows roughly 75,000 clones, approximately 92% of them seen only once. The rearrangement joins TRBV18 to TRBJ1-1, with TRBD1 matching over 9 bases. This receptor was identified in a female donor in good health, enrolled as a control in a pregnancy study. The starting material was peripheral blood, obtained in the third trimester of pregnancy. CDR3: CASSPWGQGTEAFF. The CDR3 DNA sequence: TGTGCCAGCTCACCTTGGGGACAGGGTACTGAAGCTTTCTTT.